The 32 T cell receptor beta chains reported below all come from one sample, sequenced in a study of T-cell memory formation after mild COVID-19 (dated by TCRdb to the early 2020s). The protocol used for the library was 5' RACE. The reads were generated on an Illumina NovaSeq 6000. The public sequencing data were trimmed at Q25 with fastp and processed into clonotypes with MiXCR by TCRdb, which kept only in-frame beta chains. Rows merge per CDR3 protein into single entries with the most common DNA and genes. Across this sample there are about 350,000 distinct CDR3 sequences, with approximately 27% seen only once. The top ten hold approximately 13% of the sample. The sequencing sample was made of PBMCs or a T cell subset sorted from them (not recorded which). The origin of the receptors is an adult woman who had mild COVID-19 (a few samples of this study predate the infection). The sample titles of this study are shuffled in the database, so cell type and time point are left out; the donor was told from shared clones.

This clonotype was detected only a few times. The junction departs from germline at one end; a sequencing error may be responsible. The chain joins TRBV7-7 to TRBJ2-7; D possibly matches TRBD1 or TRBD2 (5 bases each). The germline gives CDR1 SSHAT, CDR2 FNYEAQ (reference sequence). This CDR3 has 13 amino acids. The CDR3 loop is CASSPSPGTEQYF. The CDR3 bases are TGTGCTAGCAGCCCAAGTCCGGGGACCGAGCAGTACTTC.

J is TRBJ2-7 and V is TRBV3-1; 10 bases match TRBD1. Per germline, CDR1 LGHDT and CDR2 YNNKEL (reference sequence). The CDR3 has 15 amino acids. V shed 4 bases and J 3 bases; nucleotides not matched to a gene: 6. DNA for the CDR3: TGTGCCAGCAGCCCGCCGACAGGGGGCTTCTACGAGCAGTACTTC. This gives the protein CASSPPTGGFYEQYF.

A few counts support this clonotype. V and J are TRBV5-1 and TRBJ1-1, with D hard to call. V was cut by 1 base and J by 2 bases, with 15 bases left in between. CDR1 SGHRS and CDR2 YFSETQ come from the germline V gene. This CDR3 has 16 amino acids. The CDR3 DNA reads as TGCGCCAGCAGCTTGCAATCCCTAATCGAAAACACTGAAGCTTTCTTT. Translating it yields CASSLQSLIENTEAFF.

The chain carries TRBV12-3 or TRBV12-4 and TRBJ1-6; D perhaps matches TRBD1 (5 bases). V dropped 6 bases and J dropped 8 bases, with 8 bases sitting between them. This CDR3 region has 12 residues. The CDR3 bases are TGTGCCAGCAGGAGAGGGGATTCACCCCTCCACTTT. It translates to CASRRGDSPLHF.

The V call is TRBV12-3 or TRBV12-4, the J call TRBJ2-7; weak D call: TRBD2 (6 bases). This CDR3 has 15 amino acids. Trimming stripped 4 bases from V and 0 bases from J, with 13 bases between. As DNA, the CDR3 is TGTGCCAGCAGTTCCCCAGGGAGGAGCTCCTACGAGCAGTACTTC. It specifies CASSSPGRSSYEQYF.

The rearrangement links TRBV4-3 to TRBJ2-5, with D possibly matching TRBD2 (6 bases). The length of the CDR3 is 15 residues. Germline loops: CDR1 LGHNA, CDR2 YSLEER. Trimming removed 3 bases at V and 2 bases at J, with 13 bases between. CDR3 in amino acids: CASSQVGLRQETQYF. The DNA for the CDR3 is TGCGCCAGCAGCCAGGTGGGACTGCGGCAAGAGACCCAGTACTTC.

A few counts support this clonotype. The chain uses TRBV6-2 or TRBV6-3 and TRBJ2-5, with TRBD1 matching 8 bases. The CDR3 length is 15 residues. With V trimmed by 2 bases and J by 5 bases, 7 bases remained unmatched. Germline assignment: CDR1 MNHEY and CDR2 SVGEGT. This CDR3 is CASSYRTGSSETQYF. As DNA, the CDR3 is TGTGCCAGCAGTTACAGGACAGGGTCATCGGAGACCCAGTACTTC.

This chain connects TRBV7-2 to TRBJ2-3; 7 bases match TRBD2. V shed 3 bases and J 6 bases; nucleotides not matched to a gene: 3. The CDR3 is made up of 13 amino acids. Germline V gives CDR1 SGHTA, CDR2 FQGNSA. In nucleotides, the CDR3 is TGTGCCAGCAGCTTTCGGGAGGCGGATACGCAGTATTTT. Protein: CASSFREADTQYF.

V and J are TRBV6-5 and TRBJ2-7; TRBD2 might be the D (8 bases). Trimming left V 7 bases short and J 2 bases short, with 18 bases between. CDR1 and CDR2 (germline): MNHEY, SVGAGI. The CDR3 extends over 15 amino acids. CDR3 region: CASTIGGDSPYEQYF. Written as DNA, the CDR3 is TGTGCCAGCACGATCGGGGGGGACAGCCCCTACGAGCAGTACTTC.

The V gene is TRBV6-5, the J gene TRBJ2-5; maybe TRBD2 (5 bases). V was cut by 8 bases and J by 1 base, with 20 bases left in between. Germline V gives CDR1 MNHEY, CDR2 SVGAGI. This CDR3 contains 16 residues. In nucleotides, the CDR3 is TGTGCCAGCTCCCTCAGAGGGCGGACGATCCAAGAGACCCAGTACTTC. This gives the protein CASSLRGRTIQETQYF.

The V gene is TRBV7-9, the J gene TRBJ2-3; 11 nucleotides align to TRBD1. The CDR3 length is 20 residues. V trimming: 6 bases; J trimming: 2 bases; junction bases outside the gene matches: 19. Germline assignment: CDR1 SEHNR and CDR2 FQNEAQ (reference sequence). The CDR3 reads CASRDGAGTGGIGNTDTQYF. The CDR3 bases are TGTGCCAGCAGGGACGGAGCCGGGACAGGGGGAATCGGAAACACAGATACGCAGTATTTT. The full variable domain, with the rest looked up from reference TRBV7-9 and TRBJ2-3, is DTGVSQNPRHKITKRGQNVTFRCDPISEHNRLYWYRQTLGQGPEFLTYFQNEAQLEKSRLLSDRFSAERPKGSFSTLEIQRTEQGDSAMYLCASRDGAGTGGIGNTDTQYFGPGTRLTVL.

V is TRBV19 and J is TRBJ1-1; D call uncertain. Trimming cost V 5 bases and J 5 bases, with 18 bases left between them. The CDR3 has 15 residues. Per the germline V gene, CDR1 is LNHDA and CDR2 is SQIVND (reference sequence). The CDR3 spells CASSSRPNPWTEAFF. The CDR3 region has the DNA TGTGCCAGTAGTTCCCGGCCTAACCCCTGGACTGAAGCTTTCTTT.

The V and J genes are TRBV20-1 and TRBJ2-2, with 10 bases matching TRBD2. The V segment lost 0 bases and the J segment 5 bases; nucleotides outside the gene matches: 0. CDR3 length: 14 residues. Looked up from germline, CDR1 is DFQATT and CDR2 is SNEGSKA (reference sequence). The CDR3 protein is CSARELAGTGELFF. The CDR3 coding sequence is TGCAGTGCTAGAGAACTAGCGGGGACCGGGGAGCTGTTTTTT.

This sequence joins TRBV5-5 and TRBJ2-5; 7 bases are a match to TRBD1. The V and J ends lost 2 bases and 5 bases, in that order; junction bases with no gene match: 12. Germline lookup yields CDR1 SGHKS and CDR2 YYEKEE (reference sequence). CDR3 length: 16 amino acids. The CDR3 is CASSFDLDRIQETQYF. CDR3 bases: TGTGCCAGCAGCTTCGATCTGGACAGGATTCAGGAGACCCAGTACTTC.

The chain is built from TRBV30 and TRBJ1-5; the match to TRBD1 covers 11 bases. CDR3 size: 14 residues. Germline CDR1 reads GTSNPN; CDR2 reads SVGIG (reference sequence). V trimming: 1 base; J trimming: 8 bases; junction bases outside the gene matches: 4. The DNA of the CDR3 is TGTGCCTGGAGTGGAGGACAGGGGGCTGAGCCCCAGCATTTT. Protein sequence: CAWSGGQGAEPQHF.

This clonotype has only a few counts. The gene calls are TRBV7-2 and TRBJ1-6; unclear D gene. The CDR3 is 11 residues long. V was cut by 5 bases and J by 14 bases, with 10 bases left in between. Per the germline V gene, CDR1 is SGHTA and CDR2 is FQGNSA. CDR3 DNA sequence: TGTGCCAGCAGCCTAACTCCTTCCCTCCACTTT. The encoded protein is CASSLTPSLHF.

This sequence joins TRBV27 and TRBJ1-1; TRBD1 is a possible D gene (6 bases). Trimming removed 4 bases at V and 8 bases at J, with 14 bases between. This CDR3 contains 13 residues. Germline loops: CDR1 MNHEY, CDR2 SMNVEV (reference sequence). In DNA, the CDR3 is TGTGCCAGCAGTTCCCCCGACAGGAAGGAAGCTTTCTTT. It is translated as CASSSPDRKEAFF.

This clonotype has only a few counts. V is TRBV2 and J is TRBJ1-2; 7 bases align to TRBD1. J was trimmed by 2 bases and V by 4 bases; bases with no gene match: 7. This CDR3 region has 15 residues. The germline V gene has CDR1 SNHLY and CDR2 FYNNEI. Written as DNA, the CDR3 is TGTGCCAGCAGTGCCCCTGGGACAGCAAACTATGGCTACACCTTC. Translated: CASSAPGTANYGYTF.

This chain joins TRBV12-3 or TRBV12-4 and TRBJ2-2; D is tentatively TRBD1 or TRBD2 (6 bases each). The V end lost 1 base, the J end lost 7 bases, and 10 bases lay between the germline ends. The CDR3 has 14 amino acids. This CDR3 reads CASSLGGAVGELFF. DNA for the CDR3: TGTGCCAGCAGTTTAGGGGGGGCGGTCGGGGAGCTGTTTTTT.

The table lists this clonotype with a few counts. The chain carries TRBV29-1 and TRBJ1-1; unclear D gene. The V end lost 2 bases, the J end lost 6 bases, and 10 bases lay between the germline ends. The CDR3 contains 12 residues. Germline V gene sequence: CDR1 SQVTM, CDR2 ANQGSEA. In DNA, the CDR3 is TGCAGCGTTGAATCTGATTGGGCTGAAGCTTTCTTT. Translated, it gives CSVESDWAEAFF.

This clonotype was picked up a small number of times. The chain joins TRBV11-2 to TRBJ2-3, with D possibly TRBD2 on 7 matching bases. V was cut by 4 bases and J by 5 bases, with 13 bases left in between. CDR3 length: 14 amino acids. Germline assignment: CDR1 SGHAT and CDR2 FQNNGV. This CDR3 reads CASSSPRGGDTQYF. CDR3 bases: TGTGCCAGCAGCTCCCCGAGGGGGGGAGATACGCAGTATTTT.

The rearrangement links TRBV7-9 to TRBJ2-1; D gene unclear. The V end was cut by 4 bases, the J end by 10 bases, with 11 bases between. Germline-derived CDR1 and CDR2 are SEHNR and FQNEAQ (reference sequence). The CDR3 extends over 12 amino acids. The CDR3 is CASSSDLKEQFF. CDR3 DNA: TGTGCCAGCAGCTCAGACCTCAAGGAGCAGTTCTTC.

This clonotype was detected only a few times. The gene calls are TRBV5-1 and TRBJ1-6; D gene unclear. Germline V lookup: CDR1 SGHRS, CDR2 YFSETQ. The CDR3 is made up of 16 amino acids. With 0 bases removed from V and 3 bases from J, the gap between germline ends came to 10 bases. Here the CDR3 reads CASSLETSYYNSPLHF. CDR3 bases: TGCGCCAGCAGCTTGGAGACGAGCTACTATAATTCACCCCTCCACTTT.

The genes are TRBV6-1 and TRBJ1-5; the D gene is possibly TRBD1 (5 bases). This CDR3 is 15 amino acids long. Between the trimmed V and J ends, which lost 7 bases and 4 bases, there was a span of 17 bases. The germline CDR1 and CDR2 sequences are MNHNS and SASEGT. The CDR3 region is CASTQGVGPNQPQHF. As DNA, the CDR3 is TGTGCCAGCACCCAAGGTGTGGGGCCGAATCAGCCCCAGCATTTT.

The rearrangement links TRBV7-9 to TRBJ1-2; no clear D gene. The V and J ends lost 2 bases and 4 bases respectively, with 8 bases between them. In germline, CDR1 is SEHNR, CDR2 FQNEAQ (reference sequence). This CDR3 region has 13 residues. The CDR3 reads CASSLRGPYGYTF. In DNA form, the CDR3 reads TGTGCCAGCAGCTTACGAGGGCCCTATGGCTACACCTTC.

The gene calls are TRBV27 and TRBJ2-7, with 10 bases lining up with TRBD1. This CDR3 has 16 amino acids. CDR1 is MNHEY, CDR2 SMNVEV, per germline (reference sequence). The V and J ends lost 3 bases and 3 bases, in that order; junction bases with no gene match: 8. CDR3 sequence: CASSLGPGTGVYEQYF. In nucleotides, the CDR3 is TGTGCCAGCAGTTTGGGACCCGGGACAGGGGTCTACGAGCAGTACTTC.

This clonotype was counted only a few times. The chain links TRBV9 to TRBJ2-7; the D call may be TRBD1 or TRBD2 (6 bases each). Looked up from germline, CDR1 is SGDLS and CDR2 is YYNGEE. V was clipped by 3 bases and J by 6 bases, with 10 bases between them. The CDR3 runs 12 residues. The CDR3: CASSDPGAEQYF. CDR3 nucleotides: TGTGCCAGCAGCGACCCGGGGGCCGAGCAGTACTTC.

The table lists this clonotype with many counts. The CDR3 loop reads CASSRGLSSYEQYF. The CDR3 nucleotides read TGTGCCAGCAGCCGCGGACTGAGCTCCTACGAGCAGTACTTC. This chain links TRBV7-2 with TRBJ2-7, with a tentative D call TRBD2 (5 bases). CDR1 is SGHTA, CDR2 FQGNSA, per germline. Trimming took off 5 bases at V and 0 bases at J, with 11 bases between the two ends. The CDR3 spans 14 residues.

The chain couples TRBV7-9 to TRBJ1-1, with 8 bases identical to TRBD1. The CDR3 totals 16 residues. The V and J ends lost 1 base and 11 bases, in that order; junction bases with no gene match: 15. CDR1 SEHNR and CDR2 FQNEAQ come from the germline V gene (reference sequence). As DNA, the CDR3 is TGTGCCAGCAGCTTAGGTTCTGGTAGGAGGACAGGGAAGGCTTTCTTT. Its translation: CASSLGSGRRTGKAFF.

The chain couples TRBV24-1 to TRBJ1-2; D gene ambiguous. CDR3 length: 15 amino acids. V lost 4 bases and J 3 bases, leaving 14 bases between the germline ends. Germline assignment: CDR1 KGHDR and CDR2 SFDVKD. CDR3 in amino acids: CATSDSGDAYYGYTF. CDR3 bases: TGTGCCACCAGTGACAGCGGTGACGCCTACTATGGCTACACCTTC.

A word on this clonotype: Its ends do not fully match the called genes, so a read error is possible. V and J are TRBV6-5 and TRBJ2-7; TRBD1 aligns across 9 bases. The length of the CDR3 is 18 residues. Germline values: CDR1 MNHEY, CDR2 SVGAGI. CDR3: CAGRQWDRDNSLSYEQYF. DNA of the CDR3: TGTGCCGGCAGGCAATGGGACAGGGACAACTCGCTCTCCTACGAGCAGTACTTC.

This clonotype came up a few times. The V gene is TRBV27, the J gene TRBJ2-1; 7 bases are shared with TRBD2. Germline lookup yields CDR1 MNHEY and CDR2 SMNVEV (reference sequence). V gave up 5 bases and J gave up 6 bases; unmatched junction bases: 7. CDR3 length: 14 amino acids. The chain's CDR3 is CASSPGLVFNEQFF. CDR3 bases: TGTGCCAGCAGTCCAGGACTAGTTTTCAATGAGCAGTTCTTC.